This T cell receptor (beta chain) originates from a study of PD-L1 blockade in urothelial cancer (dated by TCRdb to the late 2010s). Study-level background: Therapy was started in the mid-2010s for all patients, and atezolizumab 1,200 mg was administered intravenously every 3 weeks. About 90% of the 29 patients were males with bladder-origin urothelial cancer, and about 65% of the roughly 30 reported a prior smoking history. Patients had an ECOG performance status of 0 or 1 and had received between 0 and 3 prior chemotherapy regimens. Blood samples were analyzed at 3 weeks after treatment start (second dose) and at 6 weeks after treatment start. Blood samples yielded a median of about 150,000 T cells and more than 80,000 unique TCRs, with median clonality about 0.08. An exploratory multi-omic analysis was conducted of the somatic, immune and clinical correlates of response to PD-L1 blockade with atezolizumab in urothelial cancer. Pretreatment tumor samples, along with matched peripheral blood collected serially before and after atezolizumab treatment, underwent TCR sequencing. Durable clinical benefit was defined as a progression-free survival longer than 6 months, and TCR features were additionally tested against progression-free survival and overall survival. In the same patients who had TCR sequencing, pretreatment tumors also underwent whole exome sequencing and RNA sequencing. Durable clinical benefit was achieved by nine patients but not by the remaining 20. Approximately 29 patients had pretreatment blood TCR-seq, roughly 25 had at least one posttreatment blood collection, and roughly 25 had tumor TCR-seq.

Synthetic TCR analog templates were spiked into each PCR to estimate absolute template abundance from read counts. The immunoSEQ assay used bias-controlled V and J gene primers to amplify TCRbeta CDR3 regions from genomic DNA. Sequencing of rearranged TCRbeta segments was done at approximately 20X coverage. In the authors' own workflow: Clustering was used to correct sequencing errors, and CDR3s were annotated against IMGT to assign V, D and J genes. Downstream analyses used only productive TCRbeta rearrangements and left out out-of-frame or stop-codon sequences. Clonality was calculated as one minus the Shannon entropy normalized by the log of the number of unique productive sequences. Fisher's exact test with Benjamini-Hochberg correction, using a cutoff of adjusted p below 0.01, was how clones that differed between time points or between blood and tumor were identified. TCRdb carries this immuneACCESS record with in-frame sequences only. Its versions omit some clonotypes, under half of them owing to an unresolved V gene in the studies checked, with the rest unexplained. That table is the source of V, J and clone size, and D and trimming were worked out from the DNA. In all, the sample holds about 74,000 clones, and roughly 90% of those were seen once. The ten most abundant clones make up 4.5% to 5% of the sample.

Taken with the paper, the label for time point translates to: pretreatment peripheral blood. The cohort included 29 patients with locally advanced or metastatic urothelial carcinoma who were treated at Memorial Sloan Kettering on a trial protocol. Peripheral blood mononuclear cells were collected pretreatment and during treatment, with between 1 and 8 total time points obtained per patient. The Qiagen DNeasy Blood extraction kit was used to purify genomic DNA from total PBMCs and tumor samples. PBMCs were collected pretreatment and during treatment and were isolated and stored as previously described. Paper-wide results and their limitations: Because the sample size was small (n ≈ 27) and many exploratory analyses were performed, the results are intended to be hypothesis-generating. At 3 weeks after the start of treatment, tumor-associated TCR clones in peripheral blood had expanded more in patients with durable benefit (n ≈ 20, p = 0.022). A pretreatment peripheral blood TCR clonality below the median was linked to improved progression-free and overall survival.

Concerning this clone itself: This receptor's antigen is unknown. The input lacks base qualities; no much larger clone sits a single base away.

This specimen consisted of PBMCs, obtained around atezolizumab (anti-PD-L1) treatment. This TCR was recovered from a man between 65 and 85 years old with urothelial cancer.

Here is the DNA: TGCGCCAGCAGCTTGGCCGGGACAATGAACACTGAAGCTTTCTTT. Translated, this is CASSLAGTMNTEAFF. The chain links TRBV5-1 with TRBJ1-1; 6 matching bases give a weak D call of TRBD1. There are 15 amino acids in the CDR3, from cysteine to phenylalanine inclusive. Just the 45-base CDR3 DNA is kept, in frame starting at base 1. V lost 0 bases and J lost 0 bases; the stretch between them is 9 bases long. CDR1 and CDR2 are drawn from the germline V gene: SGHRS, YFSETQ. The CDR3 plus the reference TRBV5-1 and TRBJ1-1 genes for the other parts give the full variable domain: KAGVTQTPRYLIKTRGQQVTLSCSPISGHRSVSWYQQTPGQGLQFLFEYFSETQRNKGNFPGRFSGRQFSNSRSEMNVSTLELGDSALYLCASSLAGTMNTEAFFGQGTRLTVV.